This T cell receptor (beta chain) was captured in a study of blood T cell repertoires in COVID-19. The protocol was immunoSEQ multiplex PCR, while the TCRdb copy is restricted to in-frame clones and leaves out a portion. The sample yields 200,000 to 250,000 clones, approximately 90% seen once. Germline-derived CDR1 and CDR2 are SEHNR and FQNEAQ (reference sequence). The V end was cut by 1 base, the J end by 2 bases, with 5 bases between. This CDR3 region has 14 residues. This chain connects TRBV7-9 to TRBJ1-4, with no clear D. The sequence was collected from a young woman with acute COVID-19. Specimen: PBMCs or T cells enriched from blood (not recorded which). The CDR3 spells CASSLDGTNEKLFF. CDR3 coding DNA: TGTGCCAGCAGCTTAGACGGGACTAATGAAAAACTGTTTTTT.